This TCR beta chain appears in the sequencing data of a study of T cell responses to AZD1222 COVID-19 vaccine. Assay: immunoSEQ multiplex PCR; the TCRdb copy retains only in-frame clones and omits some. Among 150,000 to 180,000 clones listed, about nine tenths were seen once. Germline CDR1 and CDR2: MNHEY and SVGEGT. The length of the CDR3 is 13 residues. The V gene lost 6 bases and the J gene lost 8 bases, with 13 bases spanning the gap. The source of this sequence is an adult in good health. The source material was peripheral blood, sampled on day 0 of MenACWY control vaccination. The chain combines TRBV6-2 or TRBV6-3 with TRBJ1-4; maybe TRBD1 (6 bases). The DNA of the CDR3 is TGTGCCAGCAGCACCGTAGGGGGAGAAAAACTGTTTTTT. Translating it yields CASSTVGGEKLFF.